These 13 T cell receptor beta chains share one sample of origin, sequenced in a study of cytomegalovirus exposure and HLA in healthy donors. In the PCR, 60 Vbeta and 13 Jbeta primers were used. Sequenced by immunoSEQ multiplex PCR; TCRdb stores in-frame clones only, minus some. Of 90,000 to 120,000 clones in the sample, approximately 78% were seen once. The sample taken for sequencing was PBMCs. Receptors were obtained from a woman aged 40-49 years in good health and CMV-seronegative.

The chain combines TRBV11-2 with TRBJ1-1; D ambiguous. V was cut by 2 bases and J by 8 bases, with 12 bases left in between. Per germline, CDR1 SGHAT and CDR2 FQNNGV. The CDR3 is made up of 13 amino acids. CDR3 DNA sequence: TGTGCCAGCAGCTTACAGGCGGGGTTCGAAGCTTTCTTT. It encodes CASSLQAGFEAFF.

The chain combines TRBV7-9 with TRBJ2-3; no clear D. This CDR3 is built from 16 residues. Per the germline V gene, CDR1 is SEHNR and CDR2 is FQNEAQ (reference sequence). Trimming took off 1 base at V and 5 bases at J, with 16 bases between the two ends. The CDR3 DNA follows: TGTGCCAGCAGCTTAGACACAGAAATGTCAGGAGATACGCAGTATTTT. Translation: CASSLDTEMSGDTQYF.

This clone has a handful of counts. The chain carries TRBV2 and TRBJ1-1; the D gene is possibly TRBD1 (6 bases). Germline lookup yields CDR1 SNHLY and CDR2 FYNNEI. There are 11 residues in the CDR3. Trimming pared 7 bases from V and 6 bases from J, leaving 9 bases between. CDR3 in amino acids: CASIPGAEAFF. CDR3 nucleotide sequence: TGTGCCAGCATACCAGGGGCTGAAGCTTTCTTT.

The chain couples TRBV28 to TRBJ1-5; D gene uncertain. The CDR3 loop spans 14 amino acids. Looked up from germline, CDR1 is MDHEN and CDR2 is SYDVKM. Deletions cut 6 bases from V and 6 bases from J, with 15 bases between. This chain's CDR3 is CASSSGGVRQPQHF. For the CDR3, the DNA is TGTGCCAGCAGCTCCGGTGGAGTGCGTCAGCCCCAGCATTTT.

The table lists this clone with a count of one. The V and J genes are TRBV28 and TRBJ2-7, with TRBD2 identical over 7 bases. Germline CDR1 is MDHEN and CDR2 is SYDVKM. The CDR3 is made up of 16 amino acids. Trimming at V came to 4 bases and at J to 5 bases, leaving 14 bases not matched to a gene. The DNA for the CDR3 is TGTGCCAGCAGTTGGCCTACCGCCGGCGGGAGCCACGAGCAGTACTTC. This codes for CASSWPTAGGSHEQYF.

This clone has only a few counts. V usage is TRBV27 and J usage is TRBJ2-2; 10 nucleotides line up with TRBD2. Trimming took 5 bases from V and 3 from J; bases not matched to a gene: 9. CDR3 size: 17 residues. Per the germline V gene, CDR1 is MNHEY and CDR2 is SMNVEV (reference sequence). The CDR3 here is CASSGRTSGRYTGELFF. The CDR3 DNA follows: TGTGCCAGCAGTGGAAGGACTAGCGGCCGGTACACCGGGGAGCTGTTTTTT.

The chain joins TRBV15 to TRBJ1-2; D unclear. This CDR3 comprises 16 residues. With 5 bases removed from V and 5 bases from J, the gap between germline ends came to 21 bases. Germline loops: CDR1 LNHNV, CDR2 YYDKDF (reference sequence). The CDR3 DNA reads TGTGCCACCAGCCGAATCGGGTCTCTCCTTTCTTATGGCTACACCTTC. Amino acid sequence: CATSRIGSLLSYGYTF.

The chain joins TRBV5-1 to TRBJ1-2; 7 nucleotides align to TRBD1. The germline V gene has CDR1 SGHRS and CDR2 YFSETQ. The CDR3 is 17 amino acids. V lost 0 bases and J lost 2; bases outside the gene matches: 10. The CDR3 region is CASSLALIEGANYGYTF. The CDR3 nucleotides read TGCGCCAGCAGCTTGGCCTTGATTGAGGGGGCGAACTATGGCTACACCTTC.

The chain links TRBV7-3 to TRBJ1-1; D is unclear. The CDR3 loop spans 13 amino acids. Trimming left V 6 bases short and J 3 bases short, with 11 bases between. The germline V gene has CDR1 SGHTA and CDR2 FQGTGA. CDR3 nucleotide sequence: TGTGCCAGCAGGGGAGACGGATACACTGAAGCTTTCTTT. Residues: CASRGDGYTEAFF.

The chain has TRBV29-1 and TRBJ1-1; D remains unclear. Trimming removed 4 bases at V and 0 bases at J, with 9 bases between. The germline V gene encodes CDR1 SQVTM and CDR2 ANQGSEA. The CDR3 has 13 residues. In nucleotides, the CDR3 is TGCAGCGTTGCATCCCAGGTGAACACTGAAGCTTTCTTT. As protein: CSVASQVNTEAFF.

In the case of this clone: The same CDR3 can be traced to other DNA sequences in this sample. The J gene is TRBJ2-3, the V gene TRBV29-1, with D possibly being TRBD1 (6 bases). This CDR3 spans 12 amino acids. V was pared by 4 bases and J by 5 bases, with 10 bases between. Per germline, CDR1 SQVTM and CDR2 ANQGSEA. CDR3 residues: CSVAGQRDTQYF. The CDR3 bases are TGCAGCGTTGCTGGACAGCGAGATACGCAGTATTTT.

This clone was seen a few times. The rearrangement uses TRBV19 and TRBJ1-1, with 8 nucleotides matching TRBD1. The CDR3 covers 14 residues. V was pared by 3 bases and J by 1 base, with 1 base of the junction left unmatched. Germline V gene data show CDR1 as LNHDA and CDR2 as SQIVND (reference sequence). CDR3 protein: CASSMGQANTEAFF. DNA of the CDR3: TGTGCCAGTAGTATGGGACAGGCGAACACTGAAGCTTTCTTT.

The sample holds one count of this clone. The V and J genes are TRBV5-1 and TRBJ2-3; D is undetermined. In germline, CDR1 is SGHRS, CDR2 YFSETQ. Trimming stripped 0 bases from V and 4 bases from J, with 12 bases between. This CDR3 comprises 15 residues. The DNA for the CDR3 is TGCGCCAGCAGCTTGGGGTTGCCGGAGTCAGATACGCAGTATTTT. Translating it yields CASSLGLPESDTQYF.